The TCR beta chain under discussion was sequenced for a study of T cell responses to AZD1222 COVID-19 vaccine. Germline loops: CDR1 SGHAT, CDR2 FQNNGV. The CDR3 totals 13 residues. Unmatched junction bases numbered 4, after V lost 5 bases and J lost 5 bases. Data came from immunoSEQ multiplex PCR; TCRdb stores just in-frame clones and leaves some out. This sample has around 150,000 clones; 91% occur once, and the top ten carry roughly 4.7%. This chain uses TRBV11-2 with TRBJ1-1; 8 bases line up with TRBD1. Here the sequenced sample was peripheral blood, taken on day 0 of AZD1222 vaccination. The TCR originated in an adult in good health. The CDR3 sequence is CASSPTGGTEAFF. The DNA for the CDR3 is TGTGCCAGCAGCCCAACAGGGGGGACTGAAGCTTTCTTT.